Listed below are T cell receptor beta chains from one sample, sequenced in a study of control samples from healthy donors and cancer patients. This table comes from immunoSEQ multiplex PCR, and its TCRdb copy is limited to in-frame clones, with some not included. This repertoire shows tens of thousands of clones, about nine tenths found once; its top ten account for around 14%. The sequenced material came from blood. These receptors originate from a man aged 25 to 40 in good health. The CDR3 runs from the conserved cysteine through the conserved F or W. A D gene is named only where the DNA matches it firmly. Clone size is given for some rows only: seen once, a few or many times, or a class if the clone is expanded.

j_gene: TRBJ1-2
abundance: -
v_gene: TRBV28
d_gene: -
CDR3aa: CASTSDSLGPNSINYGYTF
CDR3nt: TGTGCCAGCACCTCCGATAGCTTAGGCCCCAATTCAATAAACTATGGCTACACCTTC

j_gene: TRBJ1-4
abundance: -
v_gene: TRBV3-1/TRBV3-2
d_gene: -
CDR3aa: CASSVRQNEKLFF
CDR3nt: TGTGCCAGCAGTGTACGACAGAATGAAAAACTGTTTTTT

j_gene: TRBJ2-3
abundance: -
v_gene: TRBV4-3
d_gene: TRBD1
CDR3aa: CASSQVGGQDTQYF
CDR3nt: TGCGCCAGCAGCCAAGTAGGGGGCCAGGATACGCAGTATTTT

j_gene: TRBJ1-6
abundance: -
v_gene: TRBV7-9
d_gene: -
CDR3aa: CASSLERATPLHF
CDR3nt: TGTGCCAGCAGCTTAGAAAGGGCGACACCCCTCCACTTT

j_gene: TRBJ1-6
abundance: -
v_gene: TRBV18
d_gene: -
CDR3aa: CASSPGGLSSYNSPLHF
CDR3nt: TGTGCCAGCTCACCAGGGGGGTTAAGCTCCTATAATTCACCCCTCCACTTT

j_gene: TRBJ1-1
abundance: once
v_gene: TRBV27
d_gene: -
CDR3aa: CASSLSRIGTEAFF
CDR3nt: TGTGCCAGCAGTTTATCGAGGATCGGCACTGAAGCTTTCTTT

j_gene: TRBJ1-1
abundance: -
v_gene: TRBV28
d_gene: -
CDR3aa: CASSAGPQGTEAFF
CDR3nt: TGTGCCAGCAGTGCTGGTCCCCAGGGCACTGAAGCTTTCTTT

j_gene: TRBJ1-2
abundance: -
v_gene: TRBV5-4
d_gene: -
CDR3aa: CASSLSGAGYGYTF
CDR3nt: TGTGCCAGCAGCTTGTCGGGGGCGGGCTATGGCTACACCTTC

j_gene: TRBJ2-1
abundance: once
v_gene: TRBV7-9
d_gene: TRBD2
CDR3aa: CASSLIPSGSINEQFF
CDR3nt: TGTGCCAGCAGCTTAATTCCTAGCGGGAGTATAAATGAGCAGTTCTTC

j_gene: TRBJ1-5
abundance: -
v_gene: TRBV9
d_gene: -
CDR3aa: CASSDRGNQPQHF
CDR3nt: TGTGCCAGCAGCGACCGGGGCAATCAGCCCCAGCATTTT

j_gene: TRBJ1-1
abundance: -
v_gene: TRBV29-1
d_gene: TRBD1
CDR3aa: CSVALGAQGSTEAFF
CDR3nt: TGCAGCGTTGCGCTGGGGGCACAGGGGAGCACTGAAGCTTTCTTT

j_gene: TRBJ2-1
abundance: -
v_gene: TRBV7-3
d_gene: TRBD2
CDR3aa: CASSPGTSGNNEQFF
CDR3nt: TGTGCCAGCAGCCCCGGGACTAGCGGAAACAATGAGCAGTTCTTC

j_gene: TRBJ2-2
abundance: -
v_gene: TRBV11-2
d_gene: -
CDR3aa: CASSLYASNTGELFF
CDR3nt: TGTGCCAGCAGCTTATACGCCTCAAACACCGGGGAGCTGTTTTTT

j_gene: TRBJ1-3
abundance: -
v_gene: TRBV2
d_gene: -
CDR3aa: CASSDPWAGDSGNTIYF
CDR3nt: TGTGCCAGCAGTGACCCCTGGGCAGGGGACTCTGGAAACACCATATATTTT

j_gene: TRBJ1-6
abundance: -
v_gene: TRBV6-2/TRBV6-3
d_gene: TRBD1
CDR3aa: CASSYAGETGEGDIYNSPLHF
CDR3nt: TGTGCCAGCAGTTACGCGGGAGAGACAGGGGAAGGGGACATCTATAATTCACCCCTCCACTTT

j_gene: TRBJ2-5
abundance: once
v_gene: TRBV19
d_gene: -
CDR3aa: CASSIGIALKTQYF
CDR3nt: TGTGCCAGTAGTATAGGAATAGCCTTAAAGACCCAGTACTTC

j_gene: TRBJ2-7
abundance: once
v_gene: TRBV4-1
d_gene: TRBD1
CDR3aa: CASSQEESRDSSPYEQYF
CDR3nt: TGCGCCAGCAGCCAAGAAGAATCGAGGGACAGTTCTCCCTACGAGCAGTACTTC

j_gene: TRBJ2-2
abundance: -
v_gene: TRBV6-5
d_gene: -
CDR3aa: CASSYPKPGNTGELFF
CDR3nt: TGTGCCAGCAGTTACCCGAAACCAGGAAACACCGGGGAGCTGTTTTTT

j_gene: TRBJ1-3
abundance: -
v_gene: TRBV30
d_gene: -
CDR3aa: CAWSVGLQNTIYF
CDR3nt: TGTGCCTGGAGTGTAGGGTTACAAAACACCATATATTTT

j_gene: TRBJ2-5
abundance: -
v_gene: TRBV27
d_gene: TRBD1
CDR3aa: CASSFSGQGAGETQYF
CDR3nt: TGTGCCAGCAGTTTTTCGGGACAGGGGGCGGGAGAGACCCAGTACTTC

j_gene: TRBJ1-2
abundance: few
v_gene: TRBV30
d_gene: TRBD1
CDR3aa: CAWSSGTETNYGYTF
CDR3nt: TGTGCCTGGAGTTCCGGGACAGAAACCAACTATGGCTACACCTTC

j_gene: TRBJ2-1
abundance: -
v_gene: TRBV19
d_gene: TRBD1
CDR3aa: CASRTGQYNEQFF
CDR3nt: TGTGCCAGTAGGACGGGACAGTACAATGAGCAGTTCTTC

j_gene: TRBJ1-2
abundance: -
v_gene: TRBV5-6
d_gene: -
CDR3aa: CASSLGGAPNYGYTF
CDR3nt: TGTGCCAGCAGCTTGGGCGGAGCACCTAACTATGGCTACACCTTC

j_gene: TRBJ1-2
abundance: -
v_gene: TRBV7-9
d_gene: -
CDR3aa: CASSLKLDGADGYTF
CDR3nt: TGTGCCAGCAGCTTAAAATTGGACGGGGCGGATGGCTACACCTTC

j_gene: TRBJ2-7
abundance: -
v_gene: TRBV24-1
d_gene: TRBD2
CDR3aa: CATSDSSGPVYEQYF
CDR3nt: TGTGCCACCAGTGATTCTAGCGGGCCCGTTTACGAGCAGTACTTC

j_gene: TRBJ1-6
abundance: -
v_gene: TRBV6-6
d_gene: TRBD1
CDR3aa: CASGQGAIEGNSPLHF
CDR3nt: TGTGCCAGCGGACAGGGGGCAATCGAAGGTAATTCACCCCTCCACTTT

j_gene: TRBJ2-7
abundance: -
v_gene: TRBV5-4
d_gene: -
CDR3aa: CASSLGQVPYEQYF
CDR3nt: TGTGCCAGCAGCTTGGGCCAGGTCCCCTACGAGCAGTACTTC

j_gene: TRBJ1-1
abundance: once
v_gene: TRBV18
d_gene: -
CDR3aa: CASSGGMNTEAFF
CDR3nt: TGTGCCAGCTCAGGAGGGATGAACACTGAAGCTTTCTTT

j_gene: TRBJ2-3
abundance: -
v_gene: TRBV19
d_gene: -
CDR3aa: CASSPYQSTDTQYF
CDR3nt: TGTGCCAGTAGCCCTTACCAAAGCACAGATACGCAGTATTTT

j_gene: TRBJ1-4
abundance: once
v_gene: TRBV4-2
d_gene: -
CDR3aa: CASSQGDGFRLLNEKLFF
CDR3nt: TGTGCCAGCAGCCAAGGTGATGGCTTCCGCCTCCTTAATGAAAAACTGTTTTTT

j_gene: TRBJ1-4
abundance: -
v_gene: TRBV3-1/TRBV3-2
d_gene: TRBD1
CDR3aa: CASSRDRKNEKLFF
CDR3nt: TGTGCCAGCAGCCGGGACAGGAAGAATGAAAAACTGTTTTTT

j_gene: TRBJ2-6
abundance: -
v_gene: TRBV15
d_gene: -
CDR3aa: CATSVEKSGANVLTF
CDR3nt: TGTGCCACCTCGGTGGAAAAGTCTGGGGCCAACGTCCTGACTTTC

j_gene: TRBJ1-1
abundance: -
v_gene: TRBV6-6
d_gene: -
CDR3aa: CASSYGLVGRTEAFF
CDR3nt: TGTGCCAGCAGTTACGGGTTGGTAGGGAGAACTGAAGCTTTCTTT

j_gene: TRBJ1-5
abundance: -
v_gene: TRBV28
d_gene: -
CDR3aa: CASSWPRYSNQPQHF
CDR3nt: TGTGCCAGCAGTTGGCCCAGGTATTCCAATCAGCCCCAGCATTTT

j_gene: TRBJ1-6
abundance: -
v_gene: TRBV27
d_gene: -
CDR3aa: CASSFTRFGGANYNSPLHF
CDR3nt: TGTGCCAGCAGTTTTACCCGTTTCGGTGGTGCGAACTATAATTCACCCCTCCACTTT

j_gene: TRBJ1-3
abundance: -
v_gene: TRBV30
d_gene: -
CDR3aa: CAWSEIRAHTIYF
CDR3nt: TGTGCCTGGAGTGAGATTCGGGCGCACACCATATATTTT

j_gene: TRBJ1-2
abundance: -
v_gene: TRBV7-3
d_gene: -
CDR3aa: CASSLGGERGYTF
CDR3nt: TGTGCCAGCAGCCTAGGGGGTGAACGTGGCTACACCTTC

j_gene: TRBJ1-2
abundance: -
v_gene: TRBV27
d_gene: -
CDR3aa: CASTPSDRRAGYTF
CDR3nt: TGTGCCAGCACCCCATCCGACAGGAGGGCTGGCTACACCTTC

j_gene: TRBJ2-7
abundance: -
v_gene: TRBV5-8
d_gene: -
CDR3aa: CASSLAGRHEQYF
CDR3nt: TGTGCCAGCAGCTTGGCAGGGCGGCACGAGCAGTACTTC

j_gene: TRBJ1-4
abundance: once
v_gene: TRBV28
d_gene: -
CDR3aa: CASSLEALGRVLFF
CDR3nt: TGTGCCAGCAGTCTCGAGGCCCTCGGAAGGGTACTGTTTTTT

j_gene: TRBJ1-2
abundance: once
v_gene: TRBV5-6
d_gene: TRBD1
CDR3aa: CASSLEEVTGNYGYTF
CDR3nt: TGTGCCAGCAGCTTGGAGGAGGTGACAGGGAACTATGGCTACACCTTC

j_gene: TRBJ1-2
abundance: -
v_gene: TRBV30
d_gene: -
CDR3aa: CAWRGSVHGYTF
CDR3nt: TGTGCCTGGAGAGGGTCGGTACATGGCTACACCTTC

j_gene: TRBJ2-5
abundance: few
v_gene: TRBV6-1
d_gene: TRBD2
CDR3aa: CASSDLFPGLAGGETQYF
CDR3nt: TGTGCCAGCAGTGACCTATTTCCGGGACTAGCGGGAGGTGAGACCCAGTACTTC

j_gene: TRBJ2-1
abundance: -
v_gene: TRBV18
d_gene: TRBD1
CDR3aa: CASSPGGQGFNEQFF
CDR3nt: TGTGCCAGCTCCCCCGGGGGACAGGGTTTCAATGAGCAGTTCTTC

j_gene: TRBJ2-5
abundance: -
v_gene: TRBV11-2
d_gene: -
CDR3aa: CASSLGQQETQYF
CDR3nt: TGTGCCAGCAGCTTAGGACAGCAAGAGACCCAGTACTTC

j_gene: TRBJ2-3
abundance: -
v_gene: TRBV3-1/TRBV3-2
d_gene: TRBD2
CDR3aa: CASSQGGTSGYTDTQYF
CDR3nt: TGTGCCAGCAGCCAAGGAGGTACTAGCGGATACACAGATACGCAGTATTTT

j_gene: TRBJ1-1
abundance: -
v_gene: TRBV24-1
d_gene: -
CDR3aa: CATSDGGTRMNTEAFF
CDR3nt: TGTGCCACCAGTGATGGCGGGACGCGGATGAACACTGAAGCTTTCTTT